This TCR beta chain is from a study of blood T cell repertoires in COVID-19. Looking at the study overall: Spain, Italy and the United States supplied samples that represented acute and convalescent COVID-19. T cells, B-cell-depleted T cells, or PBMCs provided the cDNA or gDNA that served as material.

Under the authors' procedure: Amplifying reference gene primers gave estimates of nucleated cell counts. Clones were sequenced by immunoSEQ multiplex PCR, and TCRdb holds only the in-frame ones, with some missing. V, J and clone size were drawn from that table, and D and trimming were deduced from the DNA. The repertoire holds about 90,000 clones, about 80% seen once, with around 6.5% in the top ten. Germline CDR1 and CDR2: SGHRS and YFSETQ. Losses at the gene ends were 7 bases for V and 3 bases for J; bases not matched to a gene: 6. CDR3 length: 14 amino acids. Sequencing was done on a sample of peripheral blood. V is TRBV5-1 and J is TRBJ2-1; TRBD2 matches 8 bases. This sequence originates from a man in his sixties with acute or convalescent COVID-19. Here the CDR3 reads CASGSGDIYNEQFF. The DNA for the CDR3 is TGCGCCAGCGGTAGCGGGGACATCTACAATGAGCAGTTCTTC.